These 8 T cell receptor beta chains originate from one sample sequenced in a study of T cell repertoires in cytomegalovirus infection. MiXCR, applied by TCRdb to the reads, yields one record per CDR3 protein. The sample contains just under 550,000 distinct CDR3 sequences, 26% of which appear only once. The sample consisted of PBMCs. The receptors derive from a human donor in good health (CMV status not recorded). Some clones in this sample may be carry-over from other donors' samples.

The genes are TRBV11-2 and TRBJ1-1; D is perhaps TRBD1 (5 bases). The V and J ends lost 1 base and 1 base respectively, with 7 bases between them. Germline V gives CDR1 SGHAT, CDR2 FQNNGV. CDR3 length: 14 residues. CDR3 protein: CASSLVGENTEAFF. The CDR3 DNA is TGTGCCAGCAGCTTAGTGGGGGAGAACACTGAAGCTTTCTTT.

This clonotype has a handful of counts. This rearrangement joins TRBV27 to TRBJ2-7, with D maybe TRBD2 (5 bases). The V gene lost 6 bases and the J gene lost 0 bases, with 15 bases spanning the gap. The CDR3 runs to 15 residues. CDR1 and CDR2 (germline): MNHEY, SMNVEV (reference sequence). The CDR3 here is CASRSGREISYEQYF. CDR3 sequence (DNA): TGTGCCAGCAGGTCAGGACGGGAAATCTCCTACGAGCAGTACTTC.

The table lists this clonotype with a few counts. The rearrangement uses TRBV6-1 and TRBJ2-1; no clear D gene. Germline V lookup: CDR1 MNHNS, CDR2 SASEGT. V was clipped by 8 bases and J by 0 bases, with 14 bases between them. This CDR3 has 15 residues. CDR3 sequence: CASLDAPSSYNEQFF. For the CDR3, the DNA is TGTGCCAGCCTAGACGCACCAAGCTCCTACAATGAGCAGTTCTTC.

This clonotype was detected only a few times. CDR3 DNA sequence: TGCGCCAGCCTACTCGCGGGAGGGCCGGGGGATACGCAGTATTTT. Its protein is CASLLAGGPGDTQYF. The rearrangement joins TRBV5-1 to TRBJ2-3, with 9 bases identical to TRBD2. CDR1 SGHRS and CDR2 YFSETQ come from the germline V gene. The CDR3 runs to 15 residues. With 7 bases clipped from V and 6 bases from J, the junction kept 12 bases outside the gene matches.

V is TRBV6-2 or TRBV6-3 and J is TRBJ1-1; no clear D gene. Trimming took off 10 bases at V and 2 bases at J, with 11 bases between the two ends. CDR3 size: 12 residues. CDR1 MNHEY and CDR2 SVGEGT come from the germline V gene. The CDR3 is CATEDVNTEAFF. The CDR3 coding sequence is TGTGCCACAGAGGATGTTAACACTGAAGCTTTCTTT.

This clonotype was seen a handful of times. J is TRBJ1-1 and V is TRBV28, with D hard to call. CDR1 is MDHEN and CDR2 is SYDVKM in the germline V gene. Trimming pared 8 bases from V and 3 bases from J, leaving 22 bases between. There are 16 residues in the CDR3. CDR3 DNA sequence: TGTGCCAGCTCTGACACGGGATATCGGTTTGACACTGAAGCTTTCTTT. This encodes CASSDTGYRFDTEAFF.

This chain joins TRBV7-4 and TRBJ2-7, with 8 bases fitting TRBD2. The CDR3 totals 14 residues. CDR1 and CDR2 from the germline V gene are SGHVT and SQSDAQ. With V trimmed by 4 bases and J by 2 bases, 4 bases remained unmatched. The CDR3 is CASSSLTSAYEQYF. In DNA, the CDR3 is TGTGCCAGCAGCTCGCTGACTAGCGCCTACGAGCAGTACTTC.

V is TRBV29-1 and J is TRBJ2-3; D is perhaps TRBD2 (6 bases). Germline CDR1 reads SQVTM; CDR2 reads ANQGSEA. The germline V and J ends were trimmed by 7 bases and 1 base, with 15 bases remaining between them. This CDR3 has 14 amino acids. This CDR3 is CSALNRLGTDTQYF. Written as DNA, the CDR3 is TGCAGCGCCCTAAACCGACTAGGCACAGATACGCAGTATTTT.